These 23 T cell receptor beta chains were sequenced from one sample in a study of blood T cell repertoires in COVID-19. Here immunoSEQ multiplex PCR was the method, and the copy in TCRdb shows in-frame clones only, minus some. This table holds about 120,000 clones, 82% found once. Material: peripheral blood. Every receptor here comes from a woman in her seventies with acute or convalescent COVID-19.

This clone was detected once. The chain couples TRBV5-4 to TRBJ2-5; 11 nucleotides agree with TRBD2. This CDR3 region has 16 residues. CDR1 SGHNT and CDR2 YYREEE come from the germline V gene (reference sequence). V lost 3 bases to trimming and J lost 1 base; unmatched junction nucleotides: 5. The CDR3 region is CASSSPGLAAQETQYF. DNA for the CDR3: TGTGCCAGCAGCTCACCGGGACTAGCGGCCCAAGAGACCCAGTACTTC.

This chain connects TRBV3-1 (or the pseudogene TRBV3-2) to TRBJ2-2; 10 positions agree with TRBD2. This CDR3 comprises 17 residues. Trimming cost V 0 bases and J 1 base; bases outside gene matches: 2. CDR1 and CDR2 (germline): LGHDT, YNNKEL (reference sequence). The CDR3 spells CASSQDLAGGNTGELFF. The CDR3 DNA sequence: TGTGCCAGCAGCCAAGATTTAGCGGGGGGGAACACCGGGGAGCTGTTTTTT.

This rearrangement joins TRBV7-2 to TRBJ2-5, with a possible D match to TRBD2 (6 bases). This CDR3 contains 16 residues. V shed 5 bases and J shed 7 bases, with 23 bases lying between them. Germline-derived CDR1 and CDR2 are SGHTA and FQGNSA. The CDR3 nucleotides are TGTGCCAGCAGCATCGCGGGACCCACTAGATTTGGGACCCAGTACTTC. Protein: CASSIAGPTRFGTQYF.

Only a few counts were recorded for this clone. V gene TRBV19 combines with J gene TRBJ1-2; D ambiguous. The CDR3 runs 13 residues. Deletions cut 1 base from V and 3 bases from J, with 6 bases between. In germline, CDR1 is LNHDA, CDR2 SQIVND (reference sequence). The CDR3 here is CASSIGRYYGYTF. In DNA, the CDR3 is TGTGCCAGTAGTATAGGCAGATACTATGGCTACACCTTC.

This clone came up a few times. This chain joins TRBV5-1 and TRBJ1-6; D is possibly TRBD1 (6 bases). The germline V gene has CDR1 SGHRS and CDR2 YFSETQ. The CDR3 sequence is 15 residues long. Deletions cut 0 bases from V and 10 bases from J, with 14 bases between. Here the CDR3 reads CASSLASRGGSPLHF. DNA of the CDR3: TGCGCCAGCAGCTTGGCAAGCAGGGGAGGGTCACCCCTCCACTTT. The whole variable domain, filled in from reference TRBV5-1 and TRBJ1-6, reads KAGVTQTPRYLIKTRGQQVTLSCSPISGHRSVSWYQQTPGQGLQFLFEYFSETQRNKGNFPGRFSGRQFSNSRSEMNVSTLELGDSALYLCASSLASRGGSPLHFGNGTRLTVT.

V and J are TRBV6-2 or TRBV6-3 and TRBJ1-2, with 9 bases lining up with TRBD1. Trimming cost V 2 bases and J 4 bases; bases outside gene matches: 11. Germline values: CDR1 MNHEY, CDR2 SVGEGT. This CDR3 comprises 17 residues. Here the CDR3 DNA reads TGTGCCAGCAGTTACCCGAAGAATACGGACAGGGGCTATGGCTACACCTTC. It codes for CASSYPKNTDRGYGYTF.

The chain couples TRBV14 to TRBJ1-4; a weak D match, TRBD1 (5 bases). Trimming removed 3 bases at V and 2 bases at J, with 19 bases between. Germline-derived CDR1 and CDR2 are SGHDN and FVKESK. CDR3 length equals 18 residues. The CDR3 nucleotides read TGTGCCAGCAGCCAGTTCGTCACTGGACATCGGACTAATGAAAAACTGTTTTTT. Translation: CASSQFVTGHRTNEKLFF.

The chain has TRBV6-5 and TRBJ1-1; D is possibly TRBD1 (5 bases). CDR1 is MNHEY and CDR2 is SVGAGI in the germline V gene. V was cut by 2 bases and J by 0 bases, with 7 bases left in between. This CDR3 spans 14 amino acids. This CDR3 is CASSYDRMNTEAFF. The DNA of the CDR3 is TGTGCCAGCAGTTACGACAGAATGAACACTGAAGCTTTCTTT.

This chain joins TRBV7-9 and TRBJ2-7, with D possibly TRBD1 on 6 matching bases. The V end was cut by 1 base, the J end by 2 bases, with 6 bases between. The CDR3 length is 13 residues. Looked up from germline, CDR1 is SEHNR and CDR2 is FQNEAQ (reference sequence). CDR3 in DNA: TGTGCCAGCAGCTTAGGGACAGCCTACGAGCAGTACTTC. This encodes CASSLGTAYEQYF.

V and J are TRBV5-1 and TRBJ1-6; TRBD1 might be the D (5 bases). V lost 5 bases to trimming and J lost 2 bases, with 14 bases between them. This CDR3 has 16 amino acids. Germline V gene sequence: CDR1 SGHRS, CDR2 YFSETQ. CDR3 DNA sequence: TGCGCCAGCAGTTCAGGGTTTGACGCCTATAATTCACCCCTCCACTTT. Translation: CASSSGFDAYNSPLHF.

The V call is TRBV7-9, the J call TRBJ1-3, with D hard to call. V was pared by 1 base and J by 2 bases, with 9 bases between. Germline lookup yields CDR1 SEHNR and CDR2 FQNEAQ (reference sequence). This CDR3 has 15 residues. CDR3 residues: CASSLGPGTGNTIYF. The CDR3 DNA is TGTGCCAGCAGCTTAGGGCCAGGCACTGGAAACACCATATATTTT. Together with reference TRBV7-9 and TRBJ1-3, the CDR3 gives the full variable domain: DTGVSQNPRHKITKRGQNVTFRCDPISEHNRLYWYRQTLGQGPEFLTYFQNEAQLEKSRLLSDRFSAERPKGSFSTLEIQRTEQGDSAMYLCASSLGPGTGNTIYFGEGSWLTVV.

This chain links TRBV5-1 with TRBJ2-1; D is undetermined. Germline V gene sequence: CDR1 SGHRS, CDR2 YFSETQ. Trimming took off 1 base at V and 2 bases at J, with 10 bases between the two ends. This CDR3 has 15 amino acids. The CDR3: CASSLSQNPYNEQFF. CDR3 sequence (DNA): TGCGCCAGCAGCTTGTCCCAGAACCCCTACAATGAGCAGTTCTTC.

J is TRBJ1-1 and V is TRBV11-3; D perhaps matches TRBD1 (6 bases). There are 14 residues in the CDR3. The germline V gene has CDR1 SGHNT and CDR2 YENEEA. V dropped 2 bases and J dropped 2 bases, with 9 bases sitting between them. CDR3 sequence reads: CASSLRGSNTEAFF. The CDR3 DNA follows: TGTGCCAGCAGCTTAAGGGGGAGTAACACTGAAGCTTTCTTT.

Here the CDR3 reads CAWSVGSAGAGSQPQHF. The CDR3 DNA reads as TGTGCCTGGAGTGTAGGGTCAGCTGGGGCCGGTAGCCAGCCCCAGCATTTT. The chain is built from TRBV30 and TRBJ1-5; the D gene is possibly TRBD1 (5 bases). This CDR3 comprises 17 residues. Germline CDR1 reads GTSNPN; CDR2 reads SVGIG (reference sequence). V was shortened by 0 bases and J by 7 bases, with 22 bases between the two germline ends.

The chain is built from TRBV29-1 and TRBJ1-2, with a possible D match to TRBD1 (6 bases). Germline CDR1 and CDR2: SQVTM and ANQGSEA. The CDR3 runs 17 residues. The V end lost 1 base, the J end lost 2 bases, and 20 bases lay between the germline ends. For the CDR3, the DNA is TGCAGCGTTGAAGCCACCACCGGGACATACACAAACTATGGCTACACCTTC. Its protein product is CSVEATTGTYTNYGYTF.

This clone was recorded only once. The J gene is TRBJ1-4, the V gene TRBV7-8, with 8 bases aligning to TRBD1. The CDR3 sequence is 15 residues long. The V gene end was trimmed by 5 bases and the J gene end by 7 bases; junction bases not matched to a gene: 9. The germline CDR1 and CDR2 sequences are SGHVS and FQNEAQ. CDR3 sequence reads: CASSHQQGVSEKLFF. CDR3 in DNA: TGTGCCAGCAGCCACCAACAGGGGGTTAGTGAAAAACTGTTTTTT.

The DNA of the CDR3 is TGTGCCAGCAGTTACGGTTGGGGCATACCCTACACCTTC. Its protein is CASSYGWGIPYTF. The chain combines TRBV6-2 or TRBV6-3 with TRBJ1-2; D might be TRBD1 (5 bases). From germline, CDR1 is MNHEY and CDR2 SVGEGT. Trimming shortened V by 2 bases and J by 10 bases, and 14 bases separated the two germline ends. The CDR3 totals 13 residues.

This chain links TRBV5-5 with TRBJ2-2, with D tentatively TRBD1 (6 bases). The V and J ends lost 4 bases and 4 bases respectively, with 11 bases between them. Germline-derived CDR1 and CDR2 are SGHKS and YYEKEE (reference sequence). The CDR3 covers 14 residues. The CDR3 region is CASSIRGGTGELFF. DNA for the CDR3: TGTGCCAGCAGCATACGAGGGGGCACCGGGGAGCTGTTTTTT.

This clone was observed a single time. The chain joins TRBV5-6 to TRBJ2-1; possible D gene TRBD1, 6 bases. The CDR3 spans 16 residues. Trimming cost V 4 bases and J 6 bases, with 20 bases left between them. Germline V gene sequence: CDR1 SGHDT, CDR2 YYEEEE. DNA for the CDR3: TGTGCCAGCAGCAAAACCATACAGACAGGCGGCAATGAGCAGTTCTTC. Translation: CASSKTIQTGGNEQFF.

The chain joins TRBV5-6 to TRBJ2-7; TRBD1 aligns across 8 bases. The CDR3 extends over 16 amino acids. The germline V gene has CDR1 SGHDT and CDR2 YYEEEE. Trimming took 4 bases from V and 2 from J; bases not matched to a gene: 11. Written as DNA, the CDR3 is TGTGCCAGCAGCCCGCCCGGGGACAGGTGGCCCTACGAGCAGTACTTC. Its protein is CASSPPGDRWPYEQYF.

This CDR3 is CASSYSGGSGNTIYF. CDR3 DNA: TGTGCCAGCAGTTACTCCGGGGGATCTGGAAACACCATATATTTT. V gene TRBV6-2 or TRBV6-3 combines with J gene TRBJ1-3; weak D call: TRBD1 (5 bases). This CDR3 is built from 15 residues. CDR1 is MNHEY and CDR2 is SVGEGT in the germline V gene. Trimming removed 0 bases from V and 1 base from J, with 7 bases in between.

The CDR3 here is CASSIPGGRENTEAFF. Here the CDR3 DNA reads TGTGCCAGTAGTATCCCAGGAGGGAGGGAGAACACTGAAGCTTTCTTT. The chain couples TRBV19 to TRBJ1-1, with D hard to call. The CDR3 consists of 16 residues. Germline V gene data show CDR1 as LNHDA and CDR2 as SQIVND (reference sequence). Trimming cost V 3 bases and J 1 base, with 15 bases left between them.

This clone was seen a few times. The V call is TRBV5-8, the J call TRBJ2-7; 9 bases are a match to TRBD1. J lost 3 bases, V lost 4 bases, and 11 bases had no gene match. The CDR3 is made up of 16 amino acids. Germline V gene lookup returns CDR1 SGHTS and CDR2 YDEGEE. This CDR3 is CASSPAPGTGNYEQYV. The CDR3 coding sequence is TGTGCCAGCAGCCCCGCTCCCGGGACAGGGAACTACGAGCAGTACGTC.